This T cell receptor beta chain came from a study of T cell clusters in autoimmune cytopenias. Each sample's input was approximately 270 ng genomic DNA, approximately 37,500 genome equivalents. This clonotype registers medium-sized by frequency. Multiplex touch-down PCR amplified TRB using TRB-A and TRB-B pools in one tube. TCRdb re-called the multiplex PCR reads; every CDR3 protein appears as one record, without DNA. The data show about 6,900 distinct CDR3 sequences, and the top ten clones hold roughly a tenth. The CDR3 has 14 amino acids. From germline, CDR1 is LNHDA and CDR2 SQIVND (reference sequence). Separately, the same data were catalogued under a study of T cell repertoires in aging, cancer and after chemotherapy. Per that study: Rebound thymic output was suggested by rising median generation probability during chemotherapy in each cancer cohort.

The chain couples TRBV19 to TRBJ1-2; without DNA, the TCRdb call of TRBD1 cannot be checked. Sequencing used peripheral blood. The TCR comes from a human donor in good health. The CDR3 reads CASSIAGQGDGYTF. The full variable domain, its missing parts supplied by reference TRBV19 and TRBJ1-2, is DGGITQSPKYLFRKEGQNVTLSCEQNLNHDAMYWYRQDPGQGLRLIYYSQIVNDFQKGDIAEGYSVSREKKESFPLTVTSAQKNPTAFYLCASSIAGQGDGYTFGSGTRLTVV.